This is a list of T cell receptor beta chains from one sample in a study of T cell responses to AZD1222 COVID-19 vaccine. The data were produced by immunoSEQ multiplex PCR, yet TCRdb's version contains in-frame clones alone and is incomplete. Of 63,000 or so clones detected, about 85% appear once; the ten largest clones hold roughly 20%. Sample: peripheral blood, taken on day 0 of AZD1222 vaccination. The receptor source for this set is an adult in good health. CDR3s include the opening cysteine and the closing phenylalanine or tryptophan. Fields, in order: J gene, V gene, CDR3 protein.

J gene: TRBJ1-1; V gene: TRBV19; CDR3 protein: CASRRAVFTEAFF
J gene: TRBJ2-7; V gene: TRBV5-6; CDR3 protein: CASSLGPIYEQYF
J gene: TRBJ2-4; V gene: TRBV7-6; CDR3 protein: CASSLWQGIQYF
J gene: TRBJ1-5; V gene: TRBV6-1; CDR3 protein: CASSDPVVWGCNQPQHF
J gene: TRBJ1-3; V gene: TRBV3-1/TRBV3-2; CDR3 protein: CASSQGQGTGSTIYF
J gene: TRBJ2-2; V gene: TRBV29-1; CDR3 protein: CSVSRASWTGELFF
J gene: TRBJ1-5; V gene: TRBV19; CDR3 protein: CASSKVRFGQPQHF
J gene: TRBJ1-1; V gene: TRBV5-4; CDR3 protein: CASSFPGLNTEAFF
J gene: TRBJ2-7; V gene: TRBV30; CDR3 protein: CAGLQQGPGLNYEQYF
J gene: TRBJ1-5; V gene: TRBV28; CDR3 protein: CASNPTGRWNQPQHF
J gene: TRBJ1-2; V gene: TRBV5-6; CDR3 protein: CASSRMVAGGYTF
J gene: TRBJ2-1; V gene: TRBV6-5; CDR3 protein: CASSYGTVNYNEQFF
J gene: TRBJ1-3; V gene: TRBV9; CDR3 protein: CASSHWGQGFSGNTIYF
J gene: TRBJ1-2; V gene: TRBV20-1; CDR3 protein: CSASPDRAGSYGYTF
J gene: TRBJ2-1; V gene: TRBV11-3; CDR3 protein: CASSFNSRSYNEQFF
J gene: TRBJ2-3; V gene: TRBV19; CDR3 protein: CASNKGGFADTQYF
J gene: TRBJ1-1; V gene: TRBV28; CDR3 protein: CASSFPPRQVEAFF
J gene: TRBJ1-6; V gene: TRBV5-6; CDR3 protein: CASSFFNREAGSPLHF
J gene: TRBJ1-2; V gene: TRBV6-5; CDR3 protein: CASSPPSLSGYGYTF
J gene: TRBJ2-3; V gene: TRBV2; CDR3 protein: CASRALAGGPDTQYF
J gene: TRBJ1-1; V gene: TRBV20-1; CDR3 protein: CSASRQGSNTEAFF
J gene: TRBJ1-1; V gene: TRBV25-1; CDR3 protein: CASSGRPGQGARGTEAFF
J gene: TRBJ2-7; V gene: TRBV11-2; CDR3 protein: CASSWAGTHYEQYF
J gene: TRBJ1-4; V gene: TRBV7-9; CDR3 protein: CASTFYNEKLFF
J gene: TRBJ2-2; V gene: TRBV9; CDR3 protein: CASSFPKRATNTGELFF
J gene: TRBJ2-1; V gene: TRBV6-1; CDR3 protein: CASSEVDSGGSEQFF
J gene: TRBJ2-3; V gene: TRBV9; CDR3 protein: CASSVGGFTDTQYF
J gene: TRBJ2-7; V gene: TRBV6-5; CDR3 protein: CASPRVQVYEQYF
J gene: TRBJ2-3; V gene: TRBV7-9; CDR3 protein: CAGQGAGDTQYF
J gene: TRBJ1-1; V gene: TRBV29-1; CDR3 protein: CSAGGGRRVPFF
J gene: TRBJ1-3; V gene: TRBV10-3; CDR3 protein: CAISDGGNRNTIYF
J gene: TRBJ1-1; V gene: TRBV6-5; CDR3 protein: CASSYRGQGVPTEAFF
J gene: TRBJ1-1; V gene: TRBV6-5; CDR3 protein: CATLPRGIGNTEAFF
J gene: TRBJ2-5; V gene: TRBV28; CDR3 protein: CASSLSDRKETQYF
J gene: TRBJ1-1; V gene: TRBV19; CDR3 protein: CASSRAQRQVSAEAFF
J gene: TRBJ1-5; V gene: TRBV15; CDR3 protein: CATSMRHSGQRPSNQPQHF
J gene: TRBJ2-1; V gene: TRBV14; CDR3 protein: CASSQGPNEQFF
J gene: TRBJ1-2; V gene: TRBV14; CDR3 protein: CASSQDRRGYTF
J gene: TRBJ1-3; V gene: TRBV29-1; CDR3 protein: CSVAWISGNTIYF